This T cell receptor beta chain comes out of a study of identical twins. Study findings and constraints: Out-of-frame alpha sequences common to twins were enriched for low generation probability.

TCRdb re-called the 5' RACE reads with MiXCR, one entry per CDR3 protein. This table holds hundreds of thousands of distinct CDR3 sequences, roughly a quarter found once. Trimming cost V 2 bases and J 7 bases, with 14 bases left between them. CDR3 length: 14 residues. Germline CDR1 is MNHEY and CDR2 is SVGAGI. With respect to this clonotype: What it binds is not known.

This same sample was also taken into another study, of T cells expressing NK-cell markers. That paper states: The share of CD8+ T cells held by dominant NKG2C+ clonotypes was about 1.0-7.5% in about six donors.

V is TRBV6-5 and J is TRBJ2-5, with unresolved D. Sequencing used CD4+ T cells sorted from blood. This sequence originates from a woman aged 18-30 years in good health. The CDR3 loop reads CASSYGQTIGTQYF. The CDR3 DNA follows: TGTGCCAGCAGTTACGGGCAGACAATAGGGACCCAGTACTTC.